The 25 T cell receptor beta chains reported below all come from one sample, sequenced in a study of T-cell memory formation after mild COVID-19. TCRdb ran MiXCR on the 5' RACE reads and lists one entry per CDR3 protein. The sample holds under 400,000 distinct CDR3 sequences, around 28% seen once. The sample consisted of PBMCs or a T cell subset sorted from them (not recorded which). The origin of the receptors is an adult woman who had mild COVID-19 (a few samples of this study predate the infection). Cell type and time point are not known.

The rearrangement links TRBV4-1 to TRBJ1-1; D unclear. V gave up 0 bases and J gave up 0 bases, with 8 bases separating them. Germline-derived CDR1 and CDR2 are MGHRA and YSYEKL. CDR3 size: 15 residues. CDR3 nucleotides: TGCGCCAGCAGCCAAGAACCCGGGTTGAACACTGAAGCTTTCTTT. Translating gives CASSQEPGLNTEAFF.

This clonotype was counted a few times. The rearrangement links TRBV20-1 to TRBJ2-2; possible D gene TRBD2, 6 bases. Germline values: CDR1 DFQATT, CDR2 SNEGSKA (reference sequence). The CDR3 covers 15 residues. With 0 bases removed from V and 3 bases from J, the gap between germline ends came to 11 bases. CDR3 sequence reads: CSARDRRGYTGELFF. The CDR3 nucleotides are TGCAGTGCTAGAGATAGGAGGGGATACACCGGGGAGCTGTTTTTT.

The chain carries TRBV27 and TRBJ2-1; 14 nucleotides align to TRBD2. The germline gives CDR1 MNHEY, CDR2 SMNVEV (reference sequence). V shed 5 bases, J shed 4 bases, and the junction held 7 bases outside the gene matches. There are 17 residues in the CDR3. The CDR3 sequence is CASSQGLAGVGYNEQFF. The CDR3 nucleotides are TGTGCCAGCAGTCAGGGACTAGCGGGAGTGGGATACAATGAGCAGTTCTTC.

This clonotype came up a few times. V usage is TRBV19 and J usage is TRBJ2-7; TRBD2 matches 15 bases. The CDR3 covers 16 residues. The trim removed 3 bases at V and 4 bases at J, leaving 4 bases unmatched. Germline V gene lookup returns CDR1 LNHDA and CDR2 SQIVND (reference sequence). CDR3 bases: TGTGCCAGTAGTATGGGACTAGCGGGAGGCAGGTACGAGCAGTACTTC. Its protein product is CASSMGLAGGRYEQYF.

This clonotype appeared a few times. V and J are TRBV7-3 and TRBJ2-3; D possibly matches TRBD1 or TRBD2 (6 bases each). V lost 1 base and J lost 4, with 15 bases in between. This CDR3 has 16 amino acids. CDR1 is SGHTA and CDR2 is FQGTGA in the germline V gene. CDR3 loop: CASSLKSGASSDTQYF. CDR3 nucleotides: TGTGCCAGCAGCTTAAAGTCGGGGGCGTCGTCAGATACGCAGTATTTT. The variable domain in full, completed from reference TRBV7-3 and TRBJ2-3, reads GAGVSQTPSNKVTEKGKYVELRCDPISGHTALYWYRQSLGQGPEFLIYFQGTGAADDSGLPNDRFFAVRPEGSVSTLKIQRTERGDSAVYLCASSLKSGASSDTQYFGPGTRLTVL.

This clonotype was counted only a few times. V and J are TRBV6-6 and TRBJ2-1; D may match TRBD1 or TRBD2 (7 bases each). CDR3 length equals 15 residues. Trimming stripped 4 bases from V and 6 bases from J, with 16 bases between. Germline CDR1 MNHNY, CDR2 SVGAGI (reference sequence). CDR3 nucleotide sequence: TGTGCCAGCAGTTGGGGGAGGGGGCGAGTCAATGAGCAGTTCTTC. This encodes CASSWGRGRVNEQFF.

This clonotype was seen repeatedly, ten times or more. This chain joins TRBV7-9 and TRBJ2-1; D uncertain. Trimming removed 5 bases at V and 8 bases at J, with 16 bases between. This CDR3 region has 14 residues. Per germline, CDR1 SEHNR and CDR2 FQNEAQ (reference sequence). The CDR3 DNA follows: TGTGCCAGCAGCCCTAGTGGCTGGTCGGATGAGCAGTTCTTC. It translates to CASSPSGWSDEQFF.

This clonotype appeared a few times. The CDR3 here is CASSYPPLAGTTGELFF. CDR3 DNA sequence: TGTGCCAGCAGTTACCCTCCACTAGCGGGAACCACCGGGGAGCTGTTTTTT. The chain recombines TRBV6-5 with TRBJ2-2; 10 nucleotides align to TRBD2. Germline lookup yields CDR1 MNHEY and CDR2 SVGAGI. The V and J ends lost 2 bases and 4 bases, in that order; junction bases with no gene match: 7. This CDR3 comprises 17 residues.

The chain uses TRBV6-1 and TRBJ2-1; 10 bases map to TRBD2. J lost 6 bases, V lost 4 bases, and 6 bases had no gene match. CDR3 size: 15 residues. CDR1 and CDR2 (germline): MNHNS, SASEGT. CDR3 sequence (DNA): TGTGCCAGCAGTGGCCCTAGCGGGAGAGTCAATGAGCAGTTCTTC. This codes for CASSGPSGRVNEQFF.

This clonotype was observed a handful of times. This CDR3 is CAISEPTGFNQPQHF. Written as DNA, the CDR3 is TGTGCCATCAGTGAGCCGACAGGGTTCAATCAGCCCCAGCATTTT. The chain employs TRBV10-3 and TRBJ1-5; 7 bases fit TRBD1. Germline trimming cut 2 bases from V and 3 bases from J; bases unmatched to any gene: 4. Germline-derived CDR1 and CDR2 are ENHRY and SYGVKD. The CDR3 is 15 residues long.

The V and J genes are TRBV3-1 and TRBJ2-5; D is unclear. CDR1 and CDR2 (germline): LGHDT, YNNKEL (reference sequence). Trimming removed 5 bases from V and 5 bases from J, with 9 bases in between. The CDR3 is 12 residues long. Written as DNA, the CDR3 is TGTGCCAGCAGCACCGTTGGGGAGACCCAGTACTTC. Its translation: CASSTVGETQYF.

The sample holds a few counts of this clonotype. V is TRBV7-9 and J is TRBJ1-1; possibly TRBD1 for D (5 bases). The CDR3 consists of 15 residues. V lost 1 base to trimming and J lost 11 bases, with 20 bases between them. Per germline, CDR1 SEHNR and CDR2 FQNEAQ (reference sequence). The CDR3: CASSLGDRRVRSAFF. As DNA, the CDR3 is TGTGCCAGCAGCTTAGGAGACAGACGGGTGCGGTCCGCTTTCTTT.

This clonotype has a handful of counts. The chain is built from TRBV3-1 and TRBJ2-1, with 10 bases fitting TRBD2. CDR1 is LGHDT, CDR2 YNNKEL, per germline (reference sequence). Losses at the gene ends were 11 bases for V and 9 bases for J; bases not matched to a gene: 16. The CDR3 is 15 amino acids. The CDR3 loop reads CASSKGSSGSREQFF. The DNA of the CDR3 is TGTGCCTCCTCGAAGGGTTCTAGCGGGAGCCGTGAGCAGTTCTTC.

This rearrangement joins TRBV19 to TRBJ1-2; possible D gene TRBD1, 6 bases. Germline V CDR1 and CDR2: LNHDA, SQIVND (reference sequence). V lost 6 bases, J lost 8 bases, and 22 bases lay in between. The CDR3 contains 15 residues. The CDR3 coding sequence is TGTGCCAGTAGAACTTTCGACAGGCCAAGAGAGGGCTACACCTTC. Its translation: CASRTFDRPREGYTF. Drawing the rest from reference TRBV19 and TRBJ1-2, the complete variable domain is DGGITQSPKYLFRKEGQNVTLSCEQNLNHDAMYWYRQDPGQGLRLIYYSQIVNDFQKGDIAEGYSVSREKKESFPLTVTSAQKNPTAFYLCASRTFDRPREGYTFGSGTRLTVV.

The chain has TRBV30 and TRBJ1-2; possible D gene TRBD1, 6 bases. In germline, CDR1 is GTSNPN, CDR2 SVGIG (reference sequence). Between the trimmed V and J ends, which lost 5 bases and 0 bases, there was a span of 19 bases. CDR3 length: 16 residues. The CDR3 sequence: CAWAANGQIPNYGYTF. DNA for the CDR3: TGTGCCTGGGCCGCGAACGGACAGATACCTAACTATGGCTACACCTTC.

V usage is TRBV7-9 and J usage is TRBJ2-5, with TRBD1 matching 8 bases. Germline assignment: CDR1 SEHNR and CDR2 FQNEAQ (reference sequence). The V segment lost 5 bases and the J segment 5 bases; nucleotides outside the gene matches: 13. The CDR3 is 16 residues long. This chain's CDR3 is CASSPWTGPLGETQYF. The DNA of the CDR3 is TGTGCCAGCAGCCCCTGGACAGGGCCCCTTGGGGAGACCCAGTACTTC.

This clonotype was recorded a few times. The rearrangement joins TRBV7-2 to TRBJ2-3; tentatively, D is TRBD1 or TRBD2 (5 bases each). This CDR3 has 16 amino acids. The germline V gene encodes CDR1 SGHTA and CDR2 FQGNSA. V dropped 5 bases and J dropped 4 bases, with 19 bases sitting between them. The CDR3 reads CASSQPGALTSDTQYF. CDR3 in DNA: TGTGCCAGCAGCCAGCCCGGGGCCCTCACATCAGATACGCAGTATTTT.

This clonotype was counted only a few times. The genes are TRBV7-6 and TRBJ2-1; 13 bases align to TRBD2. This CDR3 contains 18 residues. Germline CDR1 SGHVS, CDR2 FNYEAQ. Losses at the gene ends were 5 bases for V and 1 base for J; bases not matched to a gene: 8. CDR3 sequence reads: CASSQTLAGGRSYNEQFF. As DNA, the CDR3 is TGTGCCAGCAGCCAAACACTAGCGGGGGGGCGGTCCTACAATGAGCAGTTCTTC. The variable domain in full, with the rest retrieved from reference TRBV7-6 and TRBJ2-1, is GAGVSQSPRYKVTKRGQDVALRCDPISGHVSLYWYRQALGQGPEFLTYFNYEAQQDKSGLPNDRFSAERPEGSISTLTIQRTEQRDSAMYRCASSQTLAGGRSYNEQFFGPGTRLTVL.

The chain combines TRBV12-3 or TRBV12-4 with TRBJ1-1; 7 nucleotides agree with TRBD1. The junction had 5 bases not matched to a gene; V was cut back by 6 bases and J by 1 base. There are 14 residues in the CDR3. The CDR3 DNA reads TGTGCCAGCAGACTCCGGGACAGGAACACTGAAGCTTTCTTT. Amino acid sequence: CASRLRDRNTEAFF.

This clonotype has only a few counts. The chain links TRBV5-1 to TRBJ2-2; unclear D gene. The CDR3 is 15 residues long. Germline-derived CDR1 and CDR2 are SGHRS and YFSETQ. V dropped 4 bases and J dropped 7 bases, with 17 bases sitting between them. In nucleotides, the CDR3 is TGCGCCAGCAGCCAGGACCCACCCTCATACGGGGAGCTGTTTTTT. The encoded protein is CASSQDPPSYGELFF.

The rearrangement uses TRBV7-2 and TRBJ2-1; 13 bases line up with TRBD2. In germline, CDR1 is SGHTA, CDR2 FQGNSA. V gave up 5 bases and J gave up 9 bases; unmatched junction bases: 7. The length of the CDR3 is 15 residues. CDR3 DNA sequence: TGTGCCAGCAGCACCACTAGCGGGAGGGCTGGTGAGCAGTTCTTC. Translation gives CASSTTSGRAGEQFF.

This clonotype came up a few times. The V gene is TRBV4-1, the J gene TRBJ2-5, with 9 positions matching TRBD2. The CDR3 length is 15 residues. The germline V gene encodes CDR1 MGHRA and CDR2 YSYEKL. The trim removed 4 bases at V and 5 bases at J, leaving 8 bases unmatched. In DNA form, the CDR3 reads TGCGCCAGCAGCCCTGCCTTTAGCGGGGGTGAGACCCAGTACTTC. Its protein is CASSPAFSGGETQYF.

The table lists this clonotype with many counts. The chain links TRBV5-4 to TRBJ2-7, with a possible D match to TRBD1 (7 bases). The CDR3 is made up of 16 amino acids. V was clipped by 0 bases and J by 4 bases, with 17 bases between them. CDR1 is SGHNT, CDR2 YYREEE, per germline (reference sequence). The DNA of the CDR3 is TGTGCCAGCAGCTTGGTGGGTGGAGGGGGCTCATACGAGCAGTACTTC. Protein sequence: CASSLVGGGGSYEQYF.

CDR3 nucleotides: TGTGCCAGCAGCCCGCCCTTCACGGGAAACACCATATATTTT. Translating it yields CASSPPFTGNTIYF. The chain has TRBV11-2 and TRBJ1-3; no reliable D call. Germline V gene lookup returns CDR1 SGHAT and CDR2 FQNNGV. The CDR3 totals 14 residues. Trimming shortened V by 5 bases and J by 4 bases, and 12 bases separated the two germline ends.

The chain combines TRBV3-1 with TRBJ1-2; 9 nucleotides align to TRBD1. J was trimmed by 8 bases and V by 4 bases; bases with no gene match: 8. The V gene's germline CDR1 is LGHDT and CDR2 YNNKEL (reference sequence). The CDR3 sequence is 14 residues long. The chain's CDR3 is CASSPGQGIGGYTF. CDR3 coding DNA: TGTGCCAGCAGCCCCGGACAGGGGATCGGGGGCTACACCTTC.